This T cell receptor (beta chain) was sequenced in a study of blood T cell repertoires in COVID-19. For the study at large: T cells, B-cell-depleted T cells, or PBMCs provided the cDNA or gDNA that served as material.

Sequencing was performed with immunoSEQ multiplex PCR; in TCRdb, only in-frame clones are kept and a portion is missing. The sample contains roughly 280,000 clones, approximately 85% of which appear only once. Trimming removed 2 bases at V and 6 bases at J, with 3 bases between. The germline V gene encodes CDR1 SGHDN and CDR2 FVKESK. The CDR3 has 11 residues. V gene TRBV14 combines with J gene TRBJ2-3; D not certain. This clonotype originated in a woman aged 65 to 85 with acute or convalescent COVID-19. The specimen sequenced was peripheral blood. The CDR3 here is CASSQRDTQYF. The CDR3 coding sequence is TGTGCCAGCAGCCAACGTGATACGCAGTATTTT.